This is a list of T cell receptor beta chains from one sample in a study of cytomegalovirus exposure and HLA in healthy donors. The repertoire was sequenced with immunoSEQ multiplex PCR; TCRdb's copy has only in-frame clones and lacks some. The sample records approximately 170,000 clones, 68% being singletons. Sequencing input: PBMCs. The receptor set was obtained from a woman aged 40 to 55 in good health and CMV-seropositive. Each CDR3 is given with its conserved first and last residue. A D gene is named only where the DNA matches it firmly. Expanded clones are given a class, and other clones once, few, many or no size at all.

>-|TRBV27|TRBD1|15|TRBJ2-3
TGTGCCAGCAGACTACCCGGGACAGGGGTAGATACGCAGTATTTT
CASRLPGTGVDTQYF
>-|TRBV7-6|-|14|TRBJ2-3
TGTGCCAGCAGCTCACAGGGTCCTAGAGATACGCAGTATTTT
CASSSQGPRDTQYF
>-|TRBV9|-|16|TRBJ1-1
TGTGCCAGCAGCGTAGAGGCAGGGGCCTTTTACACTGAAGCTTTCTTT
CASSVEAGAFYTEAFF
>-|TRBV11-2|TRBD2|14|TRBJ2-7
TGTGCCAGCAGCTTAAATCTAGCGGGTGGGGAGCGGTACTTC
CASSLNLAGGERYF
>-|TRBV6-1|-|16|TRBJ1-5
TGTGCCAGCAGTGGCCCCGGGACAAATCTTCATCAGCCCCAGAATTTT
CASSGPGTNLHQPQNF
>-|TRBV6-5|TRBD1|15|TRBJ2-7
TGTGCCAGCAGTTACTCGGACAGGGGGGCCCGCGAGCAGTACTTC
CASSYSDRGAREQYF
>once|TRBV4-3|-|15|TRBJ1-2
TGCGCCAGCAGCCTTCATTTCGGAGGGAATGAAGGCTACCCCTTC
CASSLHFGGNEGYPF
>-|TRBV2|-|14|TRBJ2-7
TGTGCCAGCAGTCAGGGGCGTCAAGCCTACGAGCAGTACTTC
CASSQGRQAYEQYF
>once|TRBV7-8|TRBD2|18|TRBJ2-1
TGTGCCAGCAGCTCCGGATTGACTAGCGGGAGGAAAAACAATGAGCAGTTCTTC
CASSSGLTSGRKNNEQFF
>-|TRBV28|TRBD2|12|TRBJ2-5
TGTGCCAGCAGCCGCGGGGGGGAGACCCAGTACTTC
CASSRGGETQYF
>-|TRBV6-5|TRBD1|15|TRBJ1-2
TGTGCCAGCAGTTACCCGGACAGGGAAGGTTATGGCTACACCTTC
CASSYPDREGYGYTF
>-|TRBV28|TRBD2|16|TRBJ2-7
TGTGCCAGCAGTCGGACTAGCGGGAGTATGGCTTACGAGCAGTACTTC
CASSRTSGSMAYEQYF
>-|TRBV5-1|-|13|TRBJ2-7
TGCGCCAGCCACCGGGACTCCTCTCGGGAGCAGTACTTC
CASHRDSSREQYF
>-|TRBV5-5|TRBD1|15|TRBJ1-1
TGTGCCAGCAGCTTGTGGGGACAGGGGGCCACTGAAGCTTTCTTT
CASSLWGQGATEAFF
>-|TRBV7-2|TRBD1|16|TRBJ1-3
TGTGCCAGCAGCTTAGGGACAGGATCGTCTGGAAACACCATATATTTT
CASSLGTGSSGNTIYF
>-|TRBV7-6|-|14|TRBJ1-1
TGTGCCAGCAGCCCTGGAGGGGATCGCACTGAAGCTTTCTTT
CASSPGGDRTEAFF